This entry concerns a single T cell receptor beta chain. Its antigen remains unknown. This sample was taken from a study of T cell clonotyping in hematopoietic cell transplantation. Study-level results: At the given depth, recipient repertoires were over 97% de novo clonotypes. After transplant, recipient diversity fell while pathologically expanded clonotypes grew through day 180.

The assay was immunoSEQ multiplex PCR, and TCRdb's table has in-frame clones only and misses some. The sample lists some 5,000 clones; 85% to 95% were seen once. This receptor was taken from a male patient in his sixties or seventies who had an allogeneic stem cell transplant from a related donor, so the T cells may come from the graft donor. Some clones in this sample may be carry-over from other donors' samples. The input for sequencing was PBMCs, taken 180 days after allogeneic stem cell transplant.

The CDR3: CSVVGSYEQYF. Here the CDR3 DNA reads TGCAGCGTAGTAGGCTCCTACGAGCAGTACTTC. This chain connects TRBV29-1 to TRBJ2-5, with unresolved D. With the DNA end fitting TRBJ2-7 better, the J assignment may be wrong. Germline V CDR1 and CDR2: SQVTM, ANQGSEA. The CDR3 runs 11 residues.